This T cell receptor (beta chain) was recovered during a study of cytotoxic CD8 clonotypes in ibrutinib-treated CLL. Points from the study as a whole: Clonality showed a rise at ibrutinib response that reversed toward baseline at progression.

Only in-frame clones appear in the TCRdb table, and some are missing; sequencing was by immunoSEQ multiplex PCR. The sample contains about 200,000 clones, roughly three quarters of which appear only once. V lost 3 bases, J lost 3 bases, and 7 bases stayed unmatched. The CDR3 consists of 16 residues. Germline V gene lookup returns CDR1 SGDLS and CDR2 YYNGEE. On this clone: What it binds is not known.

This specimen consisted of PBMCs, obtained after 12 months of ibrutinib treatment. This chain links TRBV9 with TRBJ2-2, with 8 bases lining up with TRBD1. The TCR originated in a human donor with chronic lymphocytic leukemia. The CDR3 loop is CASSEPGTGHTGELFF. CDR3 nucleotides: TGTGCCAGCAGCGAACCCGGGACAGGACACACCGGGGAGCTGTTTTTT.